The following is a T cell receptor (beta chain) sequence with its context. Its antigen is not known. The data derive from a study of OX40 agonist ivuxolimab in advanced cancers. General study points: Several nonresponders also turned out to have low normalized T-cell clonal expansion. Among the least clonally expanded were partial responders at 0.1-3.0 mg/kg.

Sequencing used immunoSEQ multiplex PCR; TCRdb keeps in-frame clones, though not all of them. The sample has tens of thousands of clones, about 89% seen once; the top ten hold 0.55% to 0.7%. CDR1 and CDR2 (germline): MDHEN, SYDVKM. The CDR3 spans 16 residues. V lost 2 bases to trimming and J lost 5 bases; unmatched junction nucleotides: 11. This specimen was CD4+ or CD8+ T cells sorted from blood, taken in a trial of the OX40 agonist ivuxolimab. This TCR derives from an adult with an advanced solid tumor such as melanoma, head and neck, liver or kidney cancer. The chain couples TRBV28 to TRBJ1-2, with 7 bases identical to TRBD1. CDR3: CASSLGGPGQIYGYTF. CDR3 sequence (DNA): TGTGCCAGCAGTTTAGGAGGACCGGGACAGATTTATGGCTACACCTTC.